The 11 T cell receptor beta chains reported below all come from one sample, sequenced in a study of cytomegalovirus exposure and HLA in healthy donors. The PCR made use of 60 Vbeta and 13 Jbeta primers. Sequenced by immunoSEQ multiplex PCR; TCRdb stores in-frame clones only, minus some. The sample lists around 140,000 clones; roughly 10% were seen once. Sequenced: PBMCs. These receptors all come from a man aged 45-60 years in good health and CMV-seronegative.

This clone was seen a handful of times. This sequence joins TRBV19 and TRBJ1-5; possible D gene TRBD1, 6 bases. CDR1 is LNHDA and CDR2 is SQIVND in the germline V gene (reference sequence). The CDR3 runs 12 residues. V was pared by 5 bases and J by 10 bases, with 12 bases between. In DNA form, the CDR3 reads TGTGCCAGTAGTCCTTACAGGGACCCCCAGCATTTT. Encoded protein: CASSPYRDPQHF.

The rearrangement joins TRBV13 to TRBJ2-5; a possible D gene is TRBD1 (5 bases). Germline CDR1 reads PRHDT; CDR2 reads FYEKMQ (reference sequence). With 4 bases removed from V and 5 bases from J, the gap between germline ends came to 11 bases. This CDR3 is 13 amino acids long. The CDR3 nucleotides read TGTGCCAGCAGCTACAGGACCAGGGAGACCCAGTACTTC. Encoded protein: CASSYRTRETQYF.

V gene TRBV7-2 combines with J gene TRBJ2-7; TRBD2 matches at 9 bases. CDR1 and CDR2 (germline): SGHTA, FQGNSA. This CDR3 comprises 15 residues. Trimming removed 2 bases from V and 2 bases from J; junction bases left unmatched: 4. CDR3: CASSLRREGPYEQYF. The CDR3 coding sequence is TGTGCCAGCAGCTTACGGCGGGAGGGTCCCTACGAGCAGTACTTC.

The chain has TRBV18 and TRBJ2-1, with 11 bases lining up with TRBD2. Germline CDR1 KGHSH, CDR2 LQKENI. J was trimmed by 9 bases and V by 3 bases; bases with no gene match: 13. The CDR3 loop spans 17 amino acids. CDR3 DNA: TGTGCCAGCTCACCCGAGTCCGGGACTAGCGGTGCTTTTGAGCAGTTCTTC. Its protein is CASSPESGTSGAFEQFF. The whole variable domain, remainder taken from reference TRBV18 and TRBJ2-1, is NAGVMQNPRHLVRRRGQEARLRCSPMKGHSHVYWYRQLPEEGLKFMVYLQKENIIDESGMPKERFSAEFPKEGPSILRIQQVVRGDSAAYFCASSPESGTSGAFEQFFGPGTRLTVL.

This clone was counted only a few times. The chain combines TRBV28 with TRBJ2-7, with D perhaps TRBD1 (6 bases). V was shortened by 7 bases and J by 5 bases, with 18 bases between the two germline ends. In germline, CDR1 is MDHEN, CDR2 SYDVKM. This CDR3 comprises 14 residues. CDR3 DNA: TGTGCCAGCATCCCCTCCAGGGGTTACCACGAGCAGTACTTC. It specifies CASIPSRGYHEQYF.

This clone was detected a few times. This chain joins TRBV5-1 and TRBJ1-4; D is perhaps TRBD1 (5 bases). The CDR3 contains 15 residues. V shed 5 bases and J shed 0 bases, with 11 bases lying between them. The V gene's germline CDR1 is SGHRS and CDR2 YFSETQ. The CDR3 loop reads CASSIGTATNEKLFF. The CDR3 DNA reads TGCGCCAGCAGTATAGGGACTGCAACTAATGAAAAACTGTTTTTT. The full variable domain, rest sourced from reference TRBV5-1 and TRBJ1-4, is KAGVTQTPRYLIKTRGQQVTLSCSPISGHRSVSWYQQTPGQGLQFLFEYFSETQRNKGNFPGRFSGRQFSNSRSEMNVSTLELGDSALYLCASSIGTATNEKLFFGSGTQLSVL.

This clone was counted only a few times. J is TRBJ1-4 and V is TRBV7-2; no definite D call. Between the trimmed V and J ends, which lost 3 bases and 3 bases, there was a span of 8 bases. Germline CDR1 SGHTA, CDR2 FQGNSA. The CDR3 length is 14 residues. The CDR3 region has the DNA TGTGCCAGCAGCTTCGGTTTGGCTAATGAAAAACTGTTTTTT. Its protein is CASSFGLANEKLFF.

Only a few counts were recorded for this clone. J is TRBJ1-1 and V is TRBV12-1. TRBV12-1 is labeled a pseudogene. The CDR3 has 19 residues. CDR3 bases: TGTGCCAGCAGCTTGAGGGCAGAGACCTCGCAGCCAAATAACACTGAAGCTTTCTTT. Protein: CASSLRAETSQPNNTEAFF.

The rearrangement uses TRBV29-1 and TRBJ2-6, with D possibly TRBD1 on 5 matching bases. CDR3 length: 13 amino acids. Trimming took off 7 bases at V and 4 bases at J, with 11 bases between the two ends. CDR1 is SQVTM, CDR2 ANQGSEA, per germline. In DNA, the CDR3 is TGCAGCGCCAGGGTGCCCGGGGCCAACGTCCTGACTTTC. Its translation is CSARVPGANVLTF.

This clone was seen only a few times. J is TRBJ1-2 and V is TRBV14; D uncertain. V was cut by 5 bases and J by 8 bases, with 18 bases left in between. The germline CDR1 and CDR2 sequences are SGHDN and FVKESK. This CDR3 region has 14 residues. The CDR3 bases are TGTGCCAGCAGCAGAGACCAGACTGAGAAGGGCTACACCTTC. Translated, it gives CASSRDQTEKGYTF.

This clone was seen more than once but under ten times. The CDR3 nucleotides read TGTGCCAGCAGCTTAGCCACCGGGGGGGCCTACGAGCAGTACTTC. Protein: CASSLATGGAYEQYF. The chain links TRBV7-2 to TRBJ2-7; TRBD2 aligns across 8 bases. Per the germline V gene, CDR1 is SGHTA and CDR2 is FQGNSA. After removal of 0 bases from V and 2 bases from J, the junction contained 3 bases not matched to a gene. CDR3 length: 15 amino acids.